This T cell receptor beta chain was retrieved from a study of beta chain features in type 1 diabetes. Study as a whole: Across every sample, 85 million to 120 million sorted cells were examined in total.

Germline V CDR1 and CDR2: MGHDK, SYGVNS. Trimming pared 6 bases from V and 1 base from J, leaving 13 bases between. This CDR3 is 16 amino acids long. This clone was detected many times. Its target is not known. Study-level results: VDJ junctions from patients with type 1 diabetes contained fewer insertions and more deletions. All four CD4+ subsets from Type 1 diabetes patients carried moderately but significantly shorter TCRB CDR3s.

Blood was collected once per donor into heparin, averaging roughly 0.12 L. Post-sort purity exceeded 95% for all sorted populations. The whole isolated RNA underwent reverse transcription, so sequencing captured expressed TCRB transcripts. Method: immunoSEQ multiplex PCR; TCRdb's copy keeps in-frame clones and lacks some. This sample carries 600,000 or so clones, 9.5% to 15% of them seen once, and the ten largest clones take around 0.12%. The rearrangement joins TRBV25-1 to TRBJ2-6; D gene uncertain. This sequence originates from a man younger than 45 with type 1 diabetes. The sample taken for sequencing was naive CD4+ T cells from blood. CDR3 nucleotide sequence: TGTGCCAGCAGCCCCCACTTTGGGTCTGGGGCCAACGTCCTGACTTTC. It translates to CASSPHFGSGANVLTF.